The entry below describes one T cell receptor (beta chain). The specificity of this receptor is unknown. No much larger clone exists at a distance of one base, and base qualities are not known. The time point label on this specimen signifies: approximately 25 months on ibrutinib. Around 1.8 micrograms of genomic DNA were extracted from cryopreserved PBMCs for TCR beta library preparation. Longitudinal blood samples from CLL patients on ibrutinib monotherapy underwent high-throughput TCR beta sequencing. The patients took part in an open-label, single-center phase 2 trial of ibrutinib monotherapy. On a MiSeq, deep resolution sequencing aimed for a depth between 1 in 1 million and 1 in 200,000 T cells, with each clonotype covered about 9.9x on average. The immunoSEQ hsTCRB Kit was used to generate the TCR beta libraries. Under the source paper's analysis protocol: ImmunoSEQ Data Assistant and ImmunoSEQ Analyzer were used for data analysis, and V, D and J genes were assigned according to IMGT definitions. Clonality, which ranges from 0 to 1, was calculated as one minus the normalized Shannon entropy of productive rearrangement frequencies. Public clonotype analysis was restricted to overrepresented clonotypes comprising at least 0.05% of each patient's repertoire. Repertoires from thirteen age-matched healthy donors in immuneACCESS were used as clonality controls. The source is immuneACCESS, and TCRdb retained only in-frame sequences with V and J called. Part of the clones is not carried over; for the studies checked, unresolved V genes explain less than half of this, and the remainder is unexplained. V, J and clone size are those of that table, while D and trimming were read from the DNA. The sample profile shows about 120,000 clones; roughly 85% of them were found once. The top ten clones comprise roughly 1.9% of the sample.

The data derive from a study of cytotoxic CD8 clonotypes in ibrutinib-treated CLL (dated by TCRdb to the early 2020s). About the study as a whole: The cohort included roughly 15 treatment-naive and ten to eleven relapsed/refractory patients; about 18 were IGHV unmutated. Every remission and progressive disease sample was obtained while ibrutinib was still being received by the patients. Samples at response were collected after a median of about 11 months of treatment, with a range of roughly 6 to 36 months. Of the 80 to 95 participants in the trial, 25 to 30 had longitudinal samples available. On average, each sample had approximately 260,000 productive templates and under 95,000 productive rearrangements. Cryopreserved peripheral blood mononuclear cells were collected at three points: before therapy, at response, and at either sustained remission or disease progression. Partial responses were observed in 24 patients and complete responses in 2; after a median follow-up of roughly 62 months, remission was maintained in around 14 patients and progression was observed in around twelve. On the study overall, not on this receptor specifically: At ibrutinib response clonality went up, during sustained remission it held steady, and at progression it dropped back toward baseline. Public clonotypes were rare and either shrank or stayed stable during treatment, and the rise in clonality at ibrutinib response reflected expansion of private clonotypes. Lymph node repertoires were not examined, and the timing of sampling was not matched between patients in sustained remission and those whose disease progressed. Baseline clonality was found to be higher than that of age-matched healthy donors and was strongly correlated with circulating CD8+ T-cell counts.

The sample consisted of PBMCs, taken after 24 months of ibrutinib treatment. This receptor was taken from a human donor with chronic lymphocytic leukemia.

The DNA sequence is given as TGTGCCAGCAGTTCCCACATCGACAGTTTGGGCGGCTACACCTTC. This gives the protein CASSSHIDSLGGYTF. The chain is encoded by TRBV27 joined to TRBJ1-2; TRBD1 is a possible D gene, resting on 5 matching bases. V gives up 4 bases and J gives up 8 bases, and the segment between their germline ends measures 20 bases. From the cysteine through the phenylalanine, the CDR3 covers 15 amino acids. Only the CDR3 portion is preserved as DNA: 45 bases, with reading frame beginning at the first base. Looking up the germline V gene (reference sequence) yields CDR1 MNHEY and CDR2 SMNVEV.